Included here is one T cell receptor beta chain sequence, with context. This entry comes from a study of low-dose radiotherapy and immunotherapy resistance in tumors. Study context: A total of 6.5 Gy was given to Cohort 1 as 0.5 Gy per fraction every 2 weeks. Patients took aspirin 300 mg by mouth once daily. This continued for four cycles, starting on cycle 1 day 1.

Covering alpha and beta chains, TRAV- and TRBV-specific primers were used for the first-strand cDNA. A constant-region primer paired with the V-primer adapter amplified TCRs over approximately 19 PCR cycles. TCRdb reanalysed the reads using MiXCR and keeps one entry per CDR3 protein. Seen here are under 95,000 distinct CDR3 sequences, less than 20% observed once, and the top ten hold approximately 1.5%. The CDR3 totals 18 residues. Germline V gene data show CDR1 as ENHRY and CDR2 as SYGVKD. J lost 6 bases, V lost 5 bases, and 12 bases had no gene match. Time point of the sample: after trial treatment. The treatment denotes: LDRT plus nivolumab, ipilimumab, low-dose cyclophosphamide and aspirin (RACIN trial).

The V gene is TRBV10-3, the J gene TRBJ2-1; 14 nucleotides line up with TRBD2. The sequence derives from a male donor with prostate cancer. Sample: PBMCs, taken after low-dose radiotherapy plus immunotherapy. The CDR3 protein is CAISQAGTSGSLGNEQFF. The CDR3 nucleotides are TGTGCCATCAGTCAAGCCGGGACTAGCGGGAGCCTCGGCAATGAGCAGTTCTTC.